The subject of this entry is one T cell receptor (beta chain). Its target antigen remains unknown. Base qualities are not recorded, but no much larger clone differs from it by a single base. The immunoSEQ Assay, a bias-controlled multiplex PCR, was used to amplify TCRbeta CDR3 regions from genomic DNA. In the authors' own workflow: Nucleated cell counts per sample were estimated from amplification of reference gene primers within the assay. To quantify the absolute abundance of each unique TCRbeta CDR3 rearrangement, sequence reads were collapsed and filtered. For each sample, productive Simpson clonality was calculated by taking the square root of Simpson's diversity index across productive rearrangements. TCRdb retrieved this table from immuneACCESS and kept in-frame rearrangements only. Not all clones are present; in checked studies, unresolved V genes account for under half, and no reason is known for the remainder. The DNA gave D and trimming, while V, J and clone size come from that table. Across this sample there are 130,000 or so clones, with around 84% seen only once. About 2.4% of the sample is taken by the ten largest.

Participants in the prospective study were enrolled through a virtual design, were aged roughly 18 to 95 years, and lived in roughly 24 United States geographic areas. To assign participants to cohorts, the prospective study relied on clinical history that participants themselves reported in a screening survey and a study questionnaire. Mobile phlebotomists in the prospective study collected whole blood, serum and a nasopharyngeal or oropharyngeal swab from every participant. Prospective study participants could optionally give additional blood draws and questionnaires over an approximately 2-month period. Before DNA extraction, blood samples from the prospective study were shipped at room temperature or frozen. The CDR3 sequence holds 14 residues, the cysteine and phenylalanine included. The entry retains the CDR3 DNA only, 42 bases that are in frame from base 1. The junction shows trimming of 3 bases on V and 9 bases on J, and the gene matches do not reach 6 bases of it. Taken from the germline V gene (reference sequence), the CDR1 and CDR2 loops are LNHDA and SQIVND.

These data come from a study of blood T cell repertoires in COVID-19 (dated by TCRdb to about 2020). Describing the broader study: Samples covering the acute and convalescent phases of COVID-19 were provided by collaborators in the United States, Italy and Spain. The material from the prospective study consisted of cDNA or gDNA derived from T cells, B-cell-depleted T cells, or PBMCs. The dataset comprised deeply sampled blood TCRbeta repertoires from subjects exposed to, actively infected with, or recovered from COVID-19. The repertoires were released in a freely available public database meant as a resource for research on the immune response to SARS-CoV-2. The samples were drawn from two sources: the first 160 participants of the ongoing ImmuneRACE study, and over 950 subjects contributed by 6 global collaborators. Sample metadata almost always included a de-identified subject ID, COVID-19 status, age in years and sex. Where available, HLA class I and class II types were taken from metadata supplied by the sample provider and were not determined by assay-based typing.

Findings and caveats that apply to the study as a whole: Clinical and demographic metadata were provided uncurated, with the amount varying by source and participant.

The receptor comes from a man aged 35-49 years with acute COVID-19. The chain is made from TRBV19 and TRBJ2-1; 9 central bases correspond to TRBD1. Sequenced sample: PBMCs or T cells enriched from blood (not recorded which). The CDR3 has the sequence CASSIGQGSTEQFF. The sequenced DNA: TGTGCCAGTAGTATCGGACAGGGGAGTACTGAGCAGTTCTTC.